Listed here are 22 T cell receptor beta chains from one sample, sequenced in a study of identical twins. TCRdb reprocessed the 5' RACE reads via MiXCR and lists one record per CDR3 protein. Of 600,000 to 700,000 distinct CDR3 sequences detected, 21% appear once; the ten largest clones hold 4% to 4.5%. The same data also went into a second study, on T cells expressing NK-cell markers.

Material: PBMCs. These receptors came from a woman under 30 in good health.

This clonotype was found many times. This chain links TRBV6-1 with TRBJ2-7; perhaps TRBD1 as D (6 bases). CDR1 is MNHNS, CDR2 SASEGT, per germline. With 3 bases removed from V and 2 bases from J, the gap between germline ends came to 11 bases. This CDR3 is built from 14 residues. The CDR3 bases are TGTGCCAGCAGTGATATAAGGACAGCCTACGAGCAGTACTTC. This sequence encodes CASSDIRTAYEQYF.

This chain links TRBV5-1 with TRBJ1-1; the D gene is possibly TRBD1 (6 bases). Trimming took 7 bases from V and 2 from J, leaving 24 bases between them. There are 17 residues in the CDR3. Germline loops: CDR1 SGHRS, CDR2 YFSETQ. CDR3: CASRLGQPGAPNTEAFF. CDR3 DNA: TGCGCCAGCCGATTAGGTCAACCGGGGGCACCAAACACTGAAGCTTTCTTT.

The table lists this clonotype with many counts. The chain links TRBV5-6 to TRBJ2-7; D is unresolved. Germline V gene sequence: CDR1 SGHDT, CDR2 YYEEEE. This CDR3 is 13 amino acids long. The V and J ends lost 6 bases and 4 bases respectively, with 14 bases between them. CDR3 region: CASNEKGLYEQYF. Written as DNA, the CDR3 is TGTGCCAGCAACGAAAAGGGTCTATACGAGCAGTACTTC.

This clonotype was counted only a few times. The chain combines TRBV11-2 with TRBJ2-3; perhaps TRBD1 as D (6 bases). With 2 bases removed from V and 3 bases from J, the gap between germline ends came to 12 bases. CDR1 is SGHAT and CDR2 is FQNNGV in the germline V gene. This CDR3 has 15 residues. The CDR3 coding sequence is TGTGCCAGCAGCTTAAGCAGGGGCGAGACAGATACGCAGTATTTT. It encodes CASSLSRGETDTQYF.

The rearrangement joins TRBV5-4 to TRBJ2-1; 12 bases map to TRBD2. Per germline, CDR1 SGHNT and CDR2 YYREEE (reference sequence). The V segment lost 0 bases and the J segment 7 bases; nucleotides outside the gene matches: 5. CDR3 length: 16 residues. CDR3 DNA sequence: TGTGCCAGCAGCTTGGCCGCACTAGCGGGGGGTAATGAGCAGTTCTTC. Translating gives CASSLAALAGGNEQFF. Looking up the rest from reference TRBV5-4 and TRBJ2-1 gives the full variable domain: ETGVTQSPTHLIKTRGQQVTLRCSSQSGHNTVSWYQQALGQGPQFIFQYYREEENGRGNFPPRFSGLQFPNYSSELNVNALELDDSALYLCASSLAALAGGNEQFFGPGTRLTVL.

Only a few counts were recorded for this clonotype. One end of the junction varies from germline; a read error may be responsible. The chain carries TRBV6-5 and TRBJ2-1; TRBD2 matches at 8 bases. The CDR3 contains 17 residues. Germline V gene lookup returns CDR1 MNHEY and CDR2 SVGAGI. This CDR3 is CAISYPSTSGSQSGQFF. The CDR3 region has the DNA TGTGCCATCAGTTACCCGTCCACTAGCGGATCCCAATCGGGGCAGTTCTTC.

This clonotype was observed a few times. The chain joins TRBV20-1 to TRBJ2-1, with TRBD2 identical over 8 bases. CDR3 length: 15 amino acids. Germline values: CDR1 DFQATT, CDR2 SNEGSKA (reference sequence). The ends lost 6 bases at V and 5 bases at J; junction bases unmatched: 12. CDR3 loop: CSAETGTRTDNEQFF. The CDR3 nucleotides are TGCAGTGCCGAGACCGGGACTAGGACTGACAATGAGCAGTTCTTC.

This sequence joins TRBV5-1 and TRBJ2-1; 8 bases are shared with TRBD2. J was trimmed by 10 bases and V by 7 bases; bases with no gene match: 13. CDR1 SGHRS and CDR2 YFSETQ come from the germline V gene. The CDR3 length is 14 residues. The CDR3 coding sequence is TGCGCCAGCGCCGGGGGGGGTGGGGGTACGGAGCAGTTCTTC. It specifies CASAGGGGGTEQFF.

This sequence joins TRBV9 and TRBJ2-1, with D hard to call. The CDR3 spans 13 residues. V shed 4 bases and J shed 9 bases, with 14 bases lying between them. Per the germline V gene, CDR1 is SGDLS and CDR2 is YYNGEE. CDR3 amino acids: CASSFRIRAEQFF. CDR3 bases: TGTGCCAGCAGCTTCCGGATCCGGGCTGAGCAGTTCTTC.

This clonotype was observed a handful of times. The chain employs TRBV12-3 or TRBV12-4 and TRBJ2-7; TRBD2 is a possible D gene (6 bases). This CDR3 is 13 amino acids long. V was pared by 3 bases and J by 3 bases, with 9 bases between. CDR3 sequence reads: CASSLGLYYEQYF. The CDR3 region has the DNA TGTGCCAGCAGTTTGGGACTTTACTACGAGCAGTACTTC.

This clonotype was recorded a few times. The chain links TRBV28 to TRBJ2-1; tentative D call: TRBD2 (6 bases). The CDR3 consists of 12 residues. Germline values: CDR1 MDHEN, CDR2 SYDVKM. Trimming removed 11 bases from V and 10 bases from J, with 18 bases in between. The CDR3 protein is CAVAGTSDEQFF. CDR3 in DNA: TGTGCCGTCGCCGGGACTTCGGACGAGCAGTTCTTC.

The rearrangement uses TRBV12-3 or TRBV12-4 and TRBJ2-5; 10 bases are shared with TRBD2. The trim removed 3 bases at V and 5 bases at J, leaving 6 bases unmatched. The CDR3 is 15 amino acids. The CDR3 coding sequence is TGTGCCAGCAGTTTCGGTAGCGGGGGGTTTGAGACCCAGTACTTC. Amino acid sequence: CASSFGSGGFETQYF.

The V and J genes are TRBV11-1 and TRBJ1-2; 9 bases are a match to TRBD1. Germline V lookup: CDR1 SGHAT, CDR2 FQDESV (reference sequence). The junction had 15 bases not matched to a gene; V was cut back by 4 bases and J by 3 bases. This CDR3 contains 18 residues. DNA for the CDR3: TGTGCCAGCAGCTCAGACCTCTGGAACAGGGGGCTCGACTATGGCTACACCTTC. Its translation is CASSSDLWNRGLDYGYTF.

V gene TRBV12-3 or TRBV12-4 combines with J gene TRBJ1-5; D ambiguous. Trimming removed 3 bases at V and 4 bases at J, with 10 bases between. CDR3 size: 14 residues. This CDR3 is CASSFGMRNQPQHF. The CDR3 DNA is TGTGCCAGCAGTTTTGGGATGAGGAATCAGCCCCAGCATTTT.

The chain couples TRBV7-2 to TRBJ2-5; D is perhaps TRBD2 (5 bases). Looked up from germline, CDR1 is SGHTA and CDR2 is FQGNSA. V lost 6 bases and J lost 2, with 10 bases in between. The CDR3 totals 13 residues. In DNA form, the CDR3 reads TGTGCCAGCAGGGAGGTAATACAAGAGACCCAGTACTTC. It specifies CASREVIQETQYF.

The rearrangement uses TRBV20-1 and TRBJ1-2; D might be TRBD1 (6 bases). V was trimmed by 6 bases and J by 7 bases, leaving 12 bases between them. Germline values: CDR1 DFQATT, CDR2 SNEGSKA (reference sequence). The CDR3 has 11 residues. CDR3 in amino acids: CSASGGGGYTF. CDR3 sequence (DNA): TGCAGTGCCAGTGGGGGCGGTGGCTACACCTTC.

The rearrangement links TRBV29-1 to TRBJ1-1; 7 nucleotides align to TRBD1. With 6 bases clipped from V and 7 bases from J, the junction kept 8 bases outside the gene matches. This CDR3 spans 12 amino acids. The germline CDR1 and CDR2 sequences are SQVTM and ANQGSEA. CDR3 region: CSVNSGTVEAFF. The CDR3 DNA follows: TGCAGCGTAAACTCCGGGACAGTTGAAGCTTTCTTT.

V and J are TRBV9 and TRBJ2-1; 9 nucleotides agree with TRBD2. Germline CDR1 SGDLS, CDR2 YYNGEE. CDR3 length: 15 amino acids. The junction had 2 bases not matched to a gene; V was cut back by 0 bases and J by 4 bases. CDR3 amino acids: CASSVVAGVYNEQFF. Written as DNA, the CDR3 is TGTGCCAGCAGCGTAGTAGCGGGAGTATACAATGAGCAGTTCTTC.

The gene calls are TRBV7-2 and TRBJ2-5, with D perhaps TRBD1 (7 bases). This CDR3 has 14 amino acids. From germline, CDR1 is SGHTA and CDR2 FQGNSA. V dropped 5 bases and J dropped 5 bases, with 15 bases sitting between them. The CDR3 DNA reads as TGTGCCAGCAGCCCCAGGGGGGTTGGGGAGACCCAGTACTTC. Protein sequence: CASSPRGVGETQYF.

The J gene is TRBJ2-7, the V gene TRBV29-1; 9 positions match TRBD1. Germline CDR1 SQVTM, CDR2 ANQGSEA. The junction had 6 bases not matched to a gene; V was cut back by 7 bases and J by 2 bases. The length of the CDR3 is 13 residues. CDR3 DNA: TGCAGCGCCGGGGGACAGGGACCCTACGAGCAGTACTTC. This translates into CSAGGQGPYEQYF.

The rearrangement links TRBV9 to TRBJ2-5; D is possibly TRBD2 (5 bases). CDR1 is SGDLS and CDR2 is YYNGEE in the germline V gene. V lost 3 bases and J 5 bases, leaving 8 bases between the germline ends. The CDR3 loop spans 12 amino acids. As DNA, the CDR3 is TGTGCCAGCAGCGGGAGGACGGAGACCCAGTACTTC. Amino acids: CASSGRTETQYF. Looking up the rest from reference TRBV9 and TRBJ2-5 gives the full variable domain: DSGVTQTPKHLITATGQRVTLRCSPRSGDLSVYWYQQSLDQGLQFLIQYYNGEERAKGNILERFSAQQFPDLHSELNLSSLELGDSALYFCASSGRTETQYFGPGTRLLVL.

V is TRBV5-6 and J is TRBJ2-2; unclear D gene. The V end was cut by 3 bases, the J end by 0 bases, with 12 bases between. This CDR3 is built from 16 residues. Germline lookup yields CDR1 SGHDT and CDR2 YYEEEE. Here the CDR3 reads CASSSLGAANTGELFF. In nucleotides, the CDR3 is TGTGCCAGCAGCTCCCTTGGTGCCGCGAACACCGGGGAGCTGTTTTTT.